The rows below give T cell receptor beta chains drawn from one sample of a study of blood T cell repertoires in COVID-19. TCRdb keeps only in-frame clones here, not all; method: immunoSEQ multiplex PCR. The table shows a few hundred thousand clones, with 88% occurring only once. Sequencing was carried out using PBMCs or T cells enriched from blood (not recorded which). Receptor source: a man aged 25 to 40 who had recovered from COVID-19. The CDR3 runs from the conserved cysteine through the conserved F or W. D genes are given only for firm matches. The size field is filled for only some rows; it gives once, few, many or a size class.

D,J,V,size,DNA,CDR3
TRBD1,TRBJ2-7,TRBV7-9,NA,TGTGCCAGCAGCTCCCGGGACTGGACAGGGGGCCGCGAGCAGTACTTC,CASSSRDWTGGREQYF
NA,TRBJ2-7,TRBV5-6,NA,TGTGCCAGCAGCTTGTTTGAGGTAAAGGTCTACGAGCAGTACTTC,CASSLFEVKVYEQYF
NA,TRBJ1-2,TRBV6-5,NA,TGTGCCAGCAGTTACCTGGGGGCGGGCTATGGCTACACCTTC,CASSYLGAGYGYTF
TRBD1,TRBJ2-2,TRBV10-1,NA,TGCGCCACTTCGGACAGGGGGACCGGGGAGCTGTTTTTT,CATSDRGTGELFF
TRBD2,TRBJ2-3,TRBV7-9,NA,TGTGCCAGCAGCCAATATAGCGGGGGGGCCAAAGATACGCAGTATTTT,CASSQYSGGAKDTQYF
TRBD2,TRBJ2-7,TRBV28,NA,TGTGCCAGCAGCTTACTAGCGGGGGCACAGTACTTC,CASSLLAGAQYF
NA,TRBJ2-4,TRBV3-1/TRBV3-2,NA,TGTGCCAGCAGCCCCCGTCTAGTAAACCTAGCCAAAAACATTCAGTACTTC,CASSPRLVNLAKNIQYF
TRBD1,TRBJ2-7,TRBV18,NA,TGTGCCAGCTCACCACTCGGGACAGGGGAAGGCGAGCAGTACTTC,CASSPLGTGEGEQYF
TRBD1,TRBJ2-7,TRBV5-4,once,TGTGCCAGCAGCTACAGGGGAAGATCCTACGAGCAGTACTTC,CASSYRGRSYEQYF
TRBD1,TRBJ2-7,TRBV3-1/TRBV3-2,NA,TGTGCCAGCAGCCGAGGGACAGGACCCTACTACGAGCAGTACTTC,CASSRGTGPYYEQYF
NA,TRBJ2-1,TRBV7-3,NA,TGTGCCAGCAGCTTAATGGGCGGGGTGATTGAGCAGTTCTTC,CASSLMGGVIEQFF
NA,TRBJ1-5,TRBV4-1,NA,TGCGCCAGCAGCCAAGCTGAGGGCAATCAGCCCCAGCATTTT,CASSQAEGNQPQHF
NA,TRBJ2-7,TRBV6-5,few,TGTGCCAGCAGTTACCGCCCTAGGGGACTTAGCGAGCAGTACTTC,CASSYRPRGLSEQYF
TRBD1,TRBJ2-5,TRBV5-1,NA,TGCGCCAGCAGCTACACGACAGGGAAAGAGACCCAGTACTTC,CASSYTTGKETQYF
TRBD1,TRBJ2-7,TRBV19,NA,TGTGCCAGTAGTACGGGACAGATCTCCTACGAGCAGTACTTC,CASSTGQISYEQYF
NA,TRBJ2-3,TRBV4-1,NA,TGCGCCAGCAGCCAAGCGGGAGATACGCAGTATTTT,CASSQAGDTQYF
TRBD1,TRBJ2-5,TRBV6-5,NA,TGTGCCAGCAGAGATAACCCGACAGGGAAAGAGACCCAGTACTTC,CASRDNPTGKETQYF
NA,TRBJ2-5,TRBV11-2,NA,TGTGCCAGCAGCAGTGCACGGGAGACCCAGTACTTC,CASSSARETQYF
TRBD2,TRBJ2-5,TRBV5-1,few,TGCGCCAGCAGCTTCGGGGGGCAAGAGACCCAGTACTTC,CASSFGGQETQYF
NA,TRBJ1-4,TRBV18,NA,TGTGCCAGCTCACCTACACGAAGTGCAGCAACTAATGAAAAACTGTTTTTT,CASSPTRSAATNEKLFF
TRBD2,TRBJ2-3,TRBV7-3,NA,TGTGCCAGCAGCTTAACTTGGACTAGCTCAGATACGCAGTATTTT,CASSLTWTSSDTQYF
NA,TRBJ2-7,TRBV2,few,TGTGCCAGCAGACCCGAGTTGTACGAGCAGTACTTC,CASRPELYEQYF
NA,TRBJ1-6,TRBV27,NA,TGTGCCAGCAGTTTGGGTACAGGCACCTATAATTCACCCCTCCACTTT,CASSLGTGTYNSPLHF
TRBD1,TRBJ1-2,TRBV24-1,NA,TGTGCCACCAGCGACAGGGGGCGAGGCTACACCTTC,CATSDRGRGYTF
NA,TRBJ2-7,TRBV19,NA,TGTGCCAGTAGCCCGGATGAAGGACTATTCCCCTACGAGCAGTACTTC,CASSPDEGLFPYEQYF
NA,TRBJ1-2,TRBV5-1,NA,TGCGCCAGCAGCTTGCAGGGTGGCTATGGCTACACCTTC,CASSLQGGYGYTF
TRBD1,TRBJ2-2,TRBV13,NA,TGTGCCAGCAGCTTAGACAGGGGCCCGGGCGGGGAGCTGTTTTTT,CASSLDRGPGGELFF
TRBD2,TRBJ2-1,TRBV4-1,NA,TGCGCCAGCAGAACAACTAGCGGGGCGATAAATGAGCAGTTCTTC,CASRTTSGAINEQFF
NA,TRBJ2-2,TRBV5-6,NA,TGTGCCAGCAGCTTTAGGCGGGGTGACGGGGAGCTGTTTTTT,CASSFRRGDGELFF
TRBD1,TRBJ2-7,TRBV5-8,NA,TGTGCCAGCAGCCCGAATGGACAGGGGTGGTACGAGCAGTACTTC,CASSPNGQGWYEQYF
TRBD1,TRBJ1-4,TRBV28,NA,TGTGCCAGCAGCCCCTTAAGGGACAGGGCTGAAAAACTGTTTTTT,CASSPLRDRAEKLFF
TRBD1,TRBJ1-6,TRBV30,once,TGTGCCTGGAGTGTTAGGGACAGCAGCTCCTATAATTCACCCCTCCACTTT,CAWSVRDSSSYNSPLHF
TRBD1,TRBJ1-3,TRBV18,NA,TGTGCCAGCTCACCCGGGACAGTCTCTGGAAACACCATATATTTT,CASSPGTVSGNTIYF
TRBD1,TRBJ1-5,TRBV19,few,TGTGCCAGTATCAGACGACAGGGTCATCTTCCGAAGAATCAGCCCCAGCATTTT,CASIRRQGHLPKNQPQHF
TRBD2,TRBJ2-7,TRBV20-1,NA,TGCAGTGCTAGTCCCCCTACGGGACTAGCGGGAAGCGAGCAGTACTTC,CSASPPTGLAGSEQYF
NA,TRBJ1-1,TRBV19,NA,TGTGCCAGTAGTAGCGCGTTCATGAACACTGAAGCTTTCTTT,CASSSAFMNTEAFF
NA,TRBJ1-2,TRBV19,NA,TGTGCCAGTAGGACGGTACAGGGAAACTATGGCTACACCTTC,CASRTVQGNYGYTF